This T cell receptor beta chain was recovered during a study of T cells in women clearing cervical HPV infection. Findings and limits, study-wide: Richness plus V gene abundances separated cases from controls with AUC roughly 0.85. Timing of associations relative to infection is unclear; T-cell subsets were not isolated. TRBV6-7 abundance was lower in cases than controls (roughly 0.12% versus 0.15%).

CDR3 size: 14 residues. Germline CDR1 and CDR2: SEHNR and FQNEAQ (reference sequence). Between the trimmed V and J ends, which lost 0 bases and 2 bases, there was a span of 8 bases. To note about this clone: Its antigen is unidentified. Read coverage stops 3 residues before the CDR3 terminus; the germline J gene supplies the remainder. The sample contains more than one DNA sequence encoding this CDR3.

immunoSEQ multiplex PCR used an average of roughly 1,300 ng genomic DNA. Method: immunoSEQ multiplex PCR; TCRdb's copy keeps in-frame clones and lacks some. The listing contains more than 15,000 clones. This TCR was recovered from a woman aged 18 to 75 with a cervical HPV16 infection that either progressed to CIN3+ or cleared (not recorded which). Sample: blood buffy coat. This chain connects TRBV7-9 to TRBJ2-7; D possibly corresponds to TRBD1 (6 bases). The CDR3 reads CASSLAGAPYEQYF. CDR3 DNA (partial): TGTGCCAGCAGCTTAGCGGGGGCTCCCTACGAG.